Sequencing of this TCR beta chain was carried out in a study of blood T cell repertoires in COVID-19. Whole-study context: Whether acute or convalescent, the COVID-19 samples came from the United States, Italy and Spain.

Cohort assignment relied on participant-reported clinical history. This CDR3 contains 16 residues. V gave up 1 base and J gave up 2 bases; unmatched junction bases: 6. Looked up from germline, CDR1 is LGHNA and CDR2 is YNFKEQ. Per the authors' pipeline: Reference gene primer amplification yielded estimated nucleated cell counts. Clones were sequenced by immunoSEQ multiplex PCR, and TCRdb holds only the in-frame ones, with some missing. V and J calls and clone size are given by that table; D and trimming were obtained from the DNA. The table shows 180,000 or so clones, with more than 85% occurring only once.

Source material: PBMCs or T cells enriched from blood (not recorded which). The chain employs TRBV4-2 and TRBJ1-2; 8 nucleotides line up with TRBD1. The origin of this receptor is a human donor with acute COVID-19. The donor label of this sample is uncertain. The CDR3 here is CASSQVHRGANYGYTF. CDR3 sequence (DNA): TGTGCCAGCAGCCAAGTCCACAGGGGGGCCAACTATGGCTACACCTTC.